This entry is about one T cell receptor beta chain. The target antigen is unknown. The junction does not match germline at one end; this may be a read error. These data come from a study of tumor-infiltrating lymphocytes in primary liver carcinoma. Co-extraction of RNA and DNA was performed on roughly 20-34 mg of unsorted bulk tissue. Each of the tumor samples contained in excess of 80% viable tumor cells. TCR beta cDNA came from approximately 540 ng total RNA, primed with a constant-region primer. Slightly modified ARM-PCR with three nested multiplex PCR rounds yielded TCR beta libraries. Researchers ran the first two PCR rounds for roughly 11 cycles each with TRBV1-TRBV30 forward primers and a C-beta reverse primer. TCRdb passed the multiplex PCR reads through MiXCR, listing each CDR3 protein once. The sample consists of approximately 190,000 distinct CDR3 sequences, just under 85% of them appearing once.

Findings and limits, study-wide: Paired tumor-adjacent and tumor-blood samples overlapped less than tumor region pairs did.

Germline CDR1 reads MDHEN; CDR2 reads SYDVKM. CDR3 length: 13 residues. V and J are TRBV28 and TRBJ1-2; no clear D. Specimen: tumor tissue from primary liver carcinoma. This receptor was obtained from a man aged 35 to 55 with primary liver carcinoma and hepatitis B virus infection. The CDR3 is CVSSLMVGYGYTF. The CDR3 DNA sequence: TGTGTCAGCAGTTTAATGGTCGGCTATGGCTACACCTTC.